The rows below give T cell receptor beta chains drawn from one sample of a study of graft-versus-host responses after intestinal transplantation. Antigen specificity for these receptors is unknown. Produced via immunoSEQ multiplex PCR; TCRdb's table is partial and in-frame only. The sample contains 55,000 to 75,000 clones, roughly 84% of which appear only once. The sample in question was unstimulated CD4+ T cells sorted from spleen or lymph node cells, obtained before transplant. Receptors were obtained from a human donor who was the organ donor for an intestinal transplant. Each CDR3 is given with its conserved first and last residue. D genes are given only for firm matches. The size of a clone is reported for some rows only, either as once, few or many, or as a class for expanded clones.

clone_size	d_call	j_call	v_call	cdr3_nt	cdr3_aa
NA	TRBD1	TRBJ1-5	TRBV28	TGTGCCAGCAGGCAATTGGACAGGGTGCGAAGCAATCAGCCCCAGCATTTT	CASRQLDRVRSNQPQHF
NA	NA	TRBJ2-2	TRBV18	TGTGCCAGCCCGCAGACAGTCGCGAACACCGGGGAGCTGTTTTTT	CASPQTVANTGELFF
NA	NA	TRBJ1-2	TRBV30	TGTGCCTGGAGTGTAGTTGGGGCTAGCGACACCTTC	CAWSVVGASDTF
NA	NA	TRBJ1-1	TRBV25-1	TGTGCCAGCACAGGGAACACTGAAGCTTTCTTT	CASTGNTEAFF
NA	NA	TRBJ1-4	TRBV6-1	TGTGCCAGCAGTGAAGCACAATATGGGGGGGAAAAACTGTTTTTT	CASSEAQYGGEKLFF
NA	NA	TRBJ1-1	TRBV27	TGTGCCAGCAGTTTCCAGGGATTCAGTTGGGAGGGTCAAGCGATGAACACTGAAGCTTTCTTT	CASSFQGFSWEGQAMNTEAFF
NA	NA	TRBJ2-1	TRBV29-1	TGCAGCGTTGAACCGGGTCGTGGCGGGAACAATGAGCAGTTCTTC	CSVEPGRGGNNEQFF
NA	TRBD2	TRBJ2-2	TRBV2	TGTGCCAGCAACGGGGGAGGGGACACCGGGGAGCTGTTTTTT	CASNGGGDTGELFF
once	TRBD2	TRBJ2-1	TRBV7-2	TGTGCCAGCAGCTCGATTCGGACTAGCGGGGGGTTCAATGAGCAGTTCTTC	CASSSIRTSGGFNEQFF
NA	NA	TRBJ2-1	TRBV5-1	TGCGCCAGCAGCTTGGCTCAGAACAATGAGCAGTTCTTC	CASSLAQNNEQFF
NA	TRBD1	TRBJ2-3	TRBV5-1	TGCGCCAGCAGCCCCGGGGACAGGGTGACGCAGTATTTT	CASSPGDRVTQYF
NA	NA	TRBJ1-5	TRBV7-2	TGTGCCAGCAGCTTAGACAGGAGCAATCAGCCCCAGCATTTT	CASSLDRSNQPQHF
NA	TRBD2	TRBJ2-3	TRBV28	TGTGCCAGTCTAACTAGCGGGGGGGAAGATACGCAGTATTTT	CASLTSGGEDTQYF
once	NA	TRBJ1-2	TRBV10-3	TGTGCCATCACCGGAGAGGGAGCGGGCCATGGCTACACCTTC	CAITGEGAGHGYTF
NA	NA	TRBJ1-4	TRBV6-5	TGTGCCAGCAGTTACTCCGACAACTCCGAAAAACTGTTTTTT	CASSYSDNSEKLFF
few	NA	TRBJ2-3	TRBV9	TGTGCCAGCAGCGCCGCAGGGGTTAGCACAGATACGCAGTATTTT	CASSAAGVSTDTQYF
NA	NA	TRBJ2-4	TRBV7-2	TGTGCCAGCAGCCCCATAAGACAGGGAGGAACCAAAAACATTCAGTACTTC	CASSPIRQGGTKNIQYF
NA	NA	TRBJ2-2	TRBV6-5	TGTGCCAGCAGCCGGACAGTGAACACCGGGGAGCTGTTTTTT	CASSRTVNTGELFF
NA	TRBD2	TRBJ2-3	TRBV4-3	TGCGCCAGCAGCCCTAGCGGGGGCACAGATACGCAGTATTTT	CASSPSGGTDTQYF
NA	TRBD1	TRBJ1-5	TRBV19	TGTGCCAGTAGGCAACAGGGGGACTCTAATAGCAATCAGCCCCAGCATTTT	CASRQQGDSNSNQPQHF
NA	TRBD1	TRBJ1-1	TRBV5-4	TGTGCCAGCAGCTCTCAATACAGGGGGCCCATGAACACTGAAGCTTTCTTT	CASSSQYRGPMNTEAFF
NA	NA	TRBJ1-2	TRBV15	TGTGTCACCAGCAGCCGAACCCCTATCGGCTACACCTTC	CVTSSRTPIGYTF
once	NA	TRBJ1-2	TRBV15	TGTGCCACCAGCAGGGGGGGGGCCTCTAACTATGGCTACACCTTC	CATSRGGASNYGYTF
NA	NA	TRBJ1-2	TRBV28	TGTGCCAGCAGTTTAGGGAGGGGAGAGGGTTTCGCTGGCTACACCTTC	CASSLGRGEGFAGYTF
NA	TRBD2	TRBJ2-1	TRBV6-5	TGTGCCAGCTGCCGGACTAGTCCCCCCTACAATGAGCAGTTCTTC	CASCRTSPPYNEQFF
NA	NA	TRBJ1-2	TRBV29-1	TGCAGCGTTGAAGTCGTGCGCCCGGGCTACACCTTC	CSVEVVRPGYTF
NA	NA	TRBJ1-2	TRBV29-1	TGCAGCTCCCAAGGGGGGGAAGGGGTCTATGGCTACACCTTC	CSSQGGEGVYGYTF
NA	TRBD2	TRBJ2-2	TRBV5-7	TGTGCCAGCGCTGGGGGGGAGGAGGGCACCGGGGAGCTGTTTTTT	CASAGGEEGTGELFF
few	TRBD2	TRBJ2-5	TRBV7-3	TGTGCCAGCAGCTTTCAAGCGGGGAAAGAGACCCAGTACTTC	CASSFQAGKETQYF
NA	NA	TRBJ1-5	TRBV5-6	TGTGCCAGCAGCAAGAGACAGGCGCCAAATCAGCCCCAGCATTTT	CASSKRQAPNQPQHF
NA	NA	TRBJ1-6	TRBV30	TGTGCCTGGAGTGTATACAGTGGCTCCTATAATTCACCCCTCCACTTT	CAWSVYSGSYNSPLHF
NA	NA	TRBJ2-3	TRBV5-1	TGCGCCAGCAGCCCGGGTTGGGGGGGCCGCACAGATACGCAGTATTTT	CASSPGWGGRTDTQYF
few	TRBD1	TRBJ1-1	TRBV27	TGTGCCAGCAAAATGACAGGGGGCAGTGAAGCTTTCTTT	CASKMTGGSEAFF
NA	TRBD2	TRBJ2-5	TRBV11-2	TGTGCCAGCAGCTTAGTCCGGGGGGGGCGTGAGACCCAGTACTTC	CASSLVRGGRETQYF
few	TRBD1	TRBJ1-6	TRBV5-4	TGTGCCAGCAGCACCCGACAGGGAACGCTCCACTTT	CASSTRQGTLHF
NA	TRBD2	TRBJ2-1	TRBV5-1	TGCGCCAGCAGCCCGACTAGCGGGGGGATTTACAATGAGCAGTTCTTC	CASSPTSGGIYNEQFF
NA	NA	TRBJ2-2	TRBV28	TGTGCCAGCCGCTCGGGGTTTACCGGGGAGCTGTTTTTT	CASRSGFTGELFF
NA	NA	TRBJ1-1	TRBV4-3	TGCGCCAGCAGCCAAGCCCTCGGGAGGTACACTGAAGCTTTCTTT	CASSQALGRYTEAFF
NA	NA	TRBJ1-4	TRBV6-5	TGTGCCAGCAGTTACTCAGAACAGCCTAATGAAAAACTGTTTTTT	CASSYSEQPNEKLFF
NA	NA	TRBJ2-5	TRBV7-6	TGTGCCAGCAGCTTGGGCGGGGCCCAGTACTTC	CASSLGGAQYF
NA	NA	TRBJ1-5	TRBV5-1	TGCGCCAGCAGCTTGGCCGCTGTGACTCCTAGCAATCAGCCCCAGCATTTT	CASSLAAVTPSNQPQHF
NA	NA	TRBJ2-2	TRBV29-1	TGCAGCGTTGCCAGGGTTAACACCGGGGAGCTGTTTTTT	CSVARVNTGELFF
NA	TRBD1	TRBJ1-2	TRBV5-1	TGCGCCAGCAGCTTGGATGGAGGACCGGGACAGGACTCGGGCTACACCTTC	CASSLDGGPGQDSGYTF
few	NA	TRBJ1-4	TRBV28	TGTGCCAGCAGTTTCTCCGGGACTAATGAAAAACTGTTTTTT	CASSFSGTNEKLFF
NA	NA	TRBJ2-2	TRBV18	TGTGCCAGCTCACCATCAGCAGGGGATAACACCGGGGAGCTGTTTTTT	CASSPSAGDNTGELFF
NA	NA	TRBJ1-2	TRBV25-1	TGTGCCAGCAGTGAATTGGGGAGATTCTATGGCTACACCTTC	CASSELGRFYGYTF
NA	TRBD1	TRBJ1-2	TRBV6-5	TGTGCCAGCGGTTGGGAGGACAGGGGGAACTATGGCTACACCTTC	CASGWEDRGNYGYTF
NA	NA	TRBJ1-1	TRBV9	TGTGCCAGCAGCGTAGTTGGGCAGAACACTGAAGCTTTCTTT	CASSVVGQNTEAFF
NA	TRBD1	TRBJ1-4	TRBV19	TGTGCCAGTAGTTCTTACAGGGGGTATAATGAAAAACTGTTTTTT	CASSSYRGYNEKLFF
NA	NA	TRBJ2-3	TRBV6-5	TGTGCCAGCAGTTACTCGGCAGGGCGTAGCACAGATACGCAGTATTTT	CASSYSAGRSTDTQYF
NA	NA	TRBJ2-1	TRBV4-3	TGCGCCAGCAGCCAAGCCCGCAGGGTGGAACAGTTCTTC	CASSQARRVEQFF
NA	TRBD1	TRBJ1-6	TRBV28	TGTGCCAGCAGTGCTGCGGGACAGACTAATTCACCCCTCCACTTT	CASSAAGQTNSPLHF
few	NA	TRBJ1-2	TRBV5-1	TGCGCCAGCAGAGAGAGTCGGAGTATCTCTTATGGCTACACCTTC	CASRESRSISYGYTF
NA	TRBD2	TRBJ2-1	TRBV4-1	TGCGCCAGCAGCCAGGGACTAGCGGGGAGCTACGAGCAGTTCTTC	CASSQGLAGSYEQFF
NA	TRBD2	TRBJ2-3	TRBV5-6	TGTGCCAGCAGCCCGCTCGCCCTAACTAGCGGGGGGGCCCCAGATACGCAGTATTTT	CASSPLALTSGGAPDTQYF